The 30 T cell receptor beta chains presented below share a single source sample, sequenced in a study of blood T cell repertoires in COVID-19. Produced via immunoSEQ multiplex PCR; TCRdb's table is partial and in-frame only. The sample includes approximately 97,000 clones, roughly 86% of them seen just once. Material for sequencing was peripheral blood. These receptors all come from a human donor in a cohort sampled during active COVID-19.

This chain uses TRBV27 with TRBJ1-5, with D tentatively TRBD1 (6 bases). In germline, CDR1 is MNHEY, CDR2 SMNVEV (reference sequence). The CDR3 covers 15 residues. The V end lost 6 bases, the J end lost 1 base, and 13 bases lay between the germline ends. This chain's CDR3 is CASRTDRTSNQPQHF. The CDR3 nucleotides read TGTGCCAGCAGAACTGACAGGACGAGCAATCAGCCCCAGCATTTT.

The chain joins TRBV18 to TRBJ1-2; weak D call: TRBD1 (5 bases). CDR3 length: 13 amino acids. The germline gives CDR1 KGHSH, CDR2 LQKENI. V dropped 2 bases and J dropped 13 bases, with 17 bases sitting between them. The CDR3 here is CASSPARENVFTF. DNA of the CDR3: TGTGCCAGCTCACCAGCCAGGGAAAATGTCTTCACCTTC.

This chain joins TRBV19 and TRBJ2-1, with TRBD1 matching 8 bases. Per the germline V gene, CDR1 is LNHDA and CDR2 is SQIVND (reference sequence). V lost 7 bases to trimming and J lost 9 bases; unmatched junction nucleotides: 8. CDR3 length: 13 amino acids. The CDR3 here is CASTTHQGAEQFF. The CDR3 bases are TGTGCCAGTACCACCCACCAGGGGGCTGAGCAGTTCTTC. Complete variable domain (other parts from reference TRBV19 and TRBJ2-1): DGGITQSPKYLFRKEGQNVTLSCEQNLNHDAMYWYRQDPGQGLRLIYYSQIVNDFQKGDIAEGYSVSREKKESFPLTVTSAQKNPTAFYLCASTTHQGAEQFFGPGTRLTVL.

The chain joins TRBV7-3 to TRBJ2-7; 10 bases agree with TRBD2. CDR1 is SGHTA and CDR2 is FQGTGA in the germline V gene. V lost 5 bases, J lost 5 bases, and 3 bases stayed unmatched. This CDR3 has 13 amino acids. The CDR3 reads CASSEGLADEQYF. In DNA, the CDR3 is TGTGCCAGCAGCGAAGGACTAGCGGACGAGCAGTACTTC.

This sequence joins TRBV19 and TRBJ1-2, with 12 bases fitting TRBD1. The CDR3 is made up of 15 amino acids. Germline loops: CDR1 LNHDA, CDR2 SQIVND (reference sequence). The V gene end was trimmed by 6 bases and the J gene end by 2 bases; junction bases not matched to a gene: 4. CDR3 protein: CASRRGQGANYGYTF. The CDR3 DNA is TGTGCCAGTAGAAGGGGACAGGGGGCCAACTATGGCTACACCTTC. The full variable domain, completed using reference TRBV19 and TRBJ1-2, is DGGITQSPKYLFRKEGQNVTLSCEQNLNHDAMYWYRQDPGQGLRLIYYSQIVNDFQKGDIAEGYSVSREKKESFPLTVTSAQKNPTAFYLCASRRGQGANYGYTFGSGTRLTVV.

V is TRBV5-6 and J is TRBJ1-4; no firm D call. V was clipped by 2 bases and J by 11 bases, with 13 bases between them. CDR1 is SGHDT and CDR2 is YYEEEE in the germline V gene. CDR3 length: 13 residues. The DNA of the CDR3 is TGTGCCAGCAGCTTTTGGGAGACGGGGAAACTGTTTTTT. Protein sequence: CASSFWETGKLFF.

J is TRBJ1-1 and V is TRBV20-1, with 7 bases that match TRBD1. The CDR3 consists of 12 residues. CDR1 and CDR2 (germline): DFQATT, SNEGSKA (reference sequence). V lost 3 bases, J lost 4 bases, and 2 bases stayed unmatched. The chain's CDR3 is CSASNRGTEAFF. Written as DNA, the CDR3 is TGCAGTGCTAGTAACAGGGGCACTGAAGCTTTCTTT.

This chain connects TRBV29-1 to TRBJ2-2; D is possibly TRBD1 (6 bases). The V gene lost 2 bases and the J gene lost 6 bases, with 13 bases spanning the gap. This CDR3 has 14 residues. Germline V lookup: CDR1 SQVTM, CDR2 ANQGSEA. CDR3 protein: CSVESGQISGELFF. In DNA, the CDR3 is TGCAGCGTTGAATCTGGACAGATTTCCGGGGAGCTGTTTTTT.

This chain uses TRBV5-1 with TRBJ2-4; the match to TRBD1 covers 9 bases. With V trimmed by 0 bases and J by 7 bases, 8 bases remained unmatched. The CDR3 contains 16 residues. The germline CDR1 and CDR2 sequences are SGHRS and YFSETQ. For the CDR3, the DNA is TGCGCCAGCAGCTTGGCCCGGGACAGGGTAAAGAACATTCAGTACTTC. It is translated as CASSLARDRVKNIQYF. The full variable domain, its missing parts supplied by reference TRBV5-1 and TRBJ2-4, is KAGVTQTPRYLIKTRGQQVTLSCSPISGHRSVSWYQQTPGQGLQFLFEYFSETQRNKGNFPGRFSGRQFSNSRSEMNVSTLELGDSALYLCASSLARDRVKNIQYFGAGTRLSVL.

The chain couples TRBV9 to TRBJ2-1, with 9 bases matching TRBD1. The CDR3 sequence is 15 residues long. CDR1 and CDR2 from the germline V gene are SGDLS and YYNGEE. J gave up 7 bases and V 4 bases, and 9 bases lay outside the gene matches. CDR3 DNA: TGTGCCAGCAGCCCTAACAGGGGGCGAGGGAATGAGCAGTTCTTC. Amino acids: CASSPNRGRGNEQFF.

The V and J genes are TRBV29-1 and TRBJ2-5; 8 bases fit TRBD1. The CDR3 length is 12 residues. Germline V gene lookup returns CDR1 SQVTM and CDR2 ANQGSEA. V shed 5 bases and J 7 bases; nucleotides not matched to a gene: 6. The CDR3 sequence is CSVRGQGRTQYF. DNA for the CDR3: TGCAGCGTTCGCGGACAGGGTCGGACCCAGTACTTC.

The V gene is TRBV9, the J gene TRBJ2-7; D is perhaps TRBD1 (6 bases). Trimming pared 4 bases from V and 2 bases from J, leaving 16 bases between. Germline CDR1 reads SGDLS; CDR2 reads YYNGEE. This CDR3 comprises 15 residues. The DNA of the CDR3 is TGTGCCAGCAGCTCCTCGTTGGGGGCAACCTACGAGCAGTACTTC. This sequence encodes CASSSSLGATYEQYF.

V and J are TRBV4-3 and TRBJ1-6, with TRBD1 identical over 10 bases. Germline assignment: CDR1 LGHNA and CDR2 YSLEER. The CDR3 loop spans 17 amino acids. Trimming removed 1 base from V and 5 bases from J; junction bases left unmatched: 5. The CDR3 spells CASSQGRQGANNSPLHF. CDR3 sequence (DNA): TGCGCCAGCAGCCAAGGCAGACAGGGGGCTAATAATTCACCCCTCCACTTT.

CDR3 amino acids: CASSFASGSSYEQYF. CDR3 coding DNA: TGTGCCAGCAGCTTCGCCAGCGGGAGCTCCTACGAGCAGTACTTC. The genes are TRBV7-2 and TRBJ2-7, with 8 bases identical to TRBD2. The trim removed 3 bases at V and 0 bases at J, leaving 4 bases unmatched. The CDR3 consists of 15 residues. Germline V gene lookup returns CDR1 SGHTA and CDR2 FQGNSA. Variable domain in full (rest from reference TRBV7-2 and TRBJ2-7): GAGVSQSPSNKVTEKGKDVELRCDPISGHTALYWYRQSLGQGLEFLIYFQGNSAPDKSGLPSDRFSAERTGGSVSTLTIQRTQQEDSAVYLCASSFASGSSYEQYFGPGTRLTVT.

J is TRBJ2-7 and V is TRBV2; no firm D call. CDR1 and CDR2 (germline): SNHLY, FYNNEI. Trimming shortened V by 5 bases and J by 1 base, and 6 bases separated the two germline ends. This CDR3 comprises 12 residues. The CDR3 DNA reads TGTGCCAGCAGTACCCAGTCCTACGAGCAGTACTTC. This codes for CASSTQSYEQYF.

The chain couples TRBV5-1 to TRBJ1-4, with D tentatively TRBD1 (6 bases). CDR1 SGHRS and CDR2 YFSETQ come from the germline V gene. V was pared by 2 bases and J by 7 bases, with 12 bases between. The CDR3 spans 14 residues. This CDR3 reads CASSFNRASEKLFF. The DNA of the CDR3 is TGCGCCAGCAGCTTCAACAGGGCGAGTGAAAAACTGTTTTTT.

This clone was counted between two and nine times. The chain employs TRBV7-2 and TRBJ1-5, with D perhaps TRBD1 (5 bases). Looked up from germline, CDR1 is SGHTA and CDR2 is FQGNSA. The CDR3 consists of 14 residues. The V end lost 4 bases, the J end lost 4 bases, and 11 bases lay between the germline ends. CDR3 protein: CASSSLAGNQPQHF. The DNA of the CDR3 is TGTGCCAGCAGCTCCCTGGCAGGGAATCAGCCCCAGCATTTT.

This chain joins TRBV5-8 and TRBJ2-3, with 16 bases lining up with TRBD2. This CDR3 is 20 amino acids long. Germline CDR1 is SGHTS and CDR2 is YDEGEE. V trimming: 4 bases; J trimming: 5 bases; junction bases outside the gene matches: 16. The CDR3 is CASSRSAWGTSGRGKDTQYF. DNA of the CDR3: TGTGCCAGCAGCCGGTCTGCGTGGGGGACTAGCGGGAGGGGAAAAGATACGCAGTATTTT.

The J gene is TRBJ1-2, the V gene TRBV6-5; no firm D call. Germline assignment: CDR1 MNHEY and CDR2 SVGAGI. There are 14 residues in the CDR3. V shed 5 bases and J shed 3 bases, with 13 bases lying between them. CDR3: CASSPPGTDYGYTF. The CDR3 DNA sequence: TGTGCCAGCAGTCCCCCGGGAACGGACTATGGCTACACCTTC.

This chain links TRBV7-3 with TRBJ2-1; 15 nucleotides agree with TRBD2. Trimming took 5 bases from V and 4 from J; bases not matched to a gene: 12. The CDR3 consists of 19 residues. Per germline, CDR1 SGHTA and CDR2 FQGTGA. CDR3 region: CASSPGLAGGMSRYNEQFF. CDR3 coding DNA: TGTGCCAGCAGCCCGGGACTAGCGGGAGGAATGTCAAGGTACAATGAGCAGTTCTTC.

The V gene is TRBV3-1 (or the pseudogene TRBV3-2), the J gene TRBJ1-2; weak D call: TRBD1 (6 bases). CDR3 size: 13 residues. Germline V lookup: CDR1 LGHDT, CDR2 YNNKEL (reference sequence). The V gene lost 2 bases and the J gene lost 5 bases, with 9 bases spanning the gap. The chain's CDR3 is CASSQLTGYGYTF. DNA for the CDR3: TGTGCCAGCAGCCAACTGACAGGTTATGGCTACACCTTC.

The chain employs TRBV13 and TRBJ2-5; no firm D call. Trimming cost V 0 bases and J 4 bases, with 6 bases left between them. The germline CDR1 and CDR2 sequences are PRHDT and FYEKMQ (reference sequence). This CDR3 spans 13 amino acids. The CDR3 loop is CASSLGYRETQYF. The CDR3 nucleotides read TGTGCCAGCAGCTTAGGATACAGAGAGACCCAGTACTTC.

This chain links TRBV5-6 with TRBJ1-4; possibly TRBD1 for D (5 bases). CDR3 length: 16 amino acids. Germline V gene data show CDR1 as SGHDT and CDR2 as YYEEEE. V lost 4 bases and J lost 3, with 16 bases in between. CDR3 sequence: CASSPNSGSSNEKLFF. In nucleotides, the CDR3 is TGTGCCAGCAGCCCGAACTCAGGGTCTTCTAATGAAAAACTGTTTTTT.

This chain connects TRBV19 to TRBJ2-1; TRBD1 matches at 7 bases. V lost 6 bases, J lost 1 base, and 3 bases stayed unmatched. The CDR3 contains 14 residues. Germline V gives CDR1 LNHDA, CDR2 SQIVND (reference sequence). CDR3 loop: CASRGTVSYNEQFF. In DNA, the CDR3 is TGTGCCAGTAGAGGGACAGTTTCCTACAATGAGCAGTTCTTC.

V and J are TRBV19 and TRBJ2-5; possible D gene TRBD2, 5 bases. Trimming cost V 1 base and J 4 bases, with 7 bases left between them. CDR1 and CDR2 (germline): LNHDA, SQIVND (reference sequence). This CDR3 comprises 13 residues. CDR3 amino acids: CASSIVGRETQYF. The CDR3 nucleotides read TGTGCCAGTAGTATAGTGGGGAGAGAGACCCAGTACTTC.

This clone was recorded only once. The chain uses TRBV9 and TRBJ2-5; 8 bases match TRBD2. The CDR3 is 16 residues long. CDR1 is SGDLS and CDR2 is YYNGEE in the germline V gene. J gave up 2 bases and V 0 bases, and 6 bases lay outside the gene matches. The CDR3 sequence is CASSVGSSGLQETQYF. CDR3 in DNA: TGTGCCAGCAGCGTAGGGTCTAGCGGGCTACAAGAGACCCAGTACTTC.

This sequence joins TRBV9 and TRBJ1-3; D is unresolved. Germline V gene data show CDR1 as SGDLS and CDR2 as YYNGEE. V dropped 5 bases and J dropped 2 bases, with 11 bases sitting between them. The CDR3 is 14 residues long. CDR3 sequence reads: CASSRRGPGNTIYF. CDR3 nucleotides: TGTGCCAGCAGTCGCCGCGGTCCTGGAAACACCATATATTTT.

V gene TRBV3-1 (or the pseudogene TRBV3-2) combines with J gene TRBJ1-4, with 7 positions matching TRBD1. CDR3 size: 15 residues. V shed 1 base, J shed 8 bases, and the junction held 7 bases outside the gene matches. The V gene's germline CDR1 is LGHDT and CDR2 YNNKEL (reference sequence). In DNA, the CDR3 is TGTGCCAGCAGCCAAGTAGGGACAGAACACGAAAAACTGTTTTTT. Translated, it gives CASSQVGTEHEKLFF.

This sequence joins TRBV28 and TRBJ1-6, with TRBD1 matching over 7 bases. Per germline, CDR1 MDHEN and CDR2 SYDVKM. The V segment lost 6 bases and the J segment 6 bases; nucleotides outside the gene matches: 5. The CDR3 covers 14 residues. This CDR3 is CASSRGTANSPLHF. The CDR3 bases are TGTGCCAGCAGCCGGGGGACAGCTAATTCACCCCTCCACTTT. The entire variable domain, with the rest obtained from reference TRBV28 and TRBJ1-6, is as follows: DVKVTQSSRYLVKRTGEKVFLECVQDMDHENMFWYRQDPGLGLRLIYFSYDVKMKEKGDIPEGYSVSREKKERFSLILESASTNQTSMYLCASSRGTANSPLHFGNGTRLTVT.

CDR3 protein: CASNPAGDYNEQFF. The CDR3 DNA reads TGTGCCAGCAATCCAGCGGGGGACTACAATGAGCAGTTCTTC. The genes are TRBV7-8 and TRBJ2-1; 8 bases fit TRBD2. The germline CDR1 and CDR2 sequences are SGHVS and FQNEAQ. V gave up 7 bases and J gave up 3 bases; unmatched junction bases: 5. The CDR3 loop spans 14 amino acids.